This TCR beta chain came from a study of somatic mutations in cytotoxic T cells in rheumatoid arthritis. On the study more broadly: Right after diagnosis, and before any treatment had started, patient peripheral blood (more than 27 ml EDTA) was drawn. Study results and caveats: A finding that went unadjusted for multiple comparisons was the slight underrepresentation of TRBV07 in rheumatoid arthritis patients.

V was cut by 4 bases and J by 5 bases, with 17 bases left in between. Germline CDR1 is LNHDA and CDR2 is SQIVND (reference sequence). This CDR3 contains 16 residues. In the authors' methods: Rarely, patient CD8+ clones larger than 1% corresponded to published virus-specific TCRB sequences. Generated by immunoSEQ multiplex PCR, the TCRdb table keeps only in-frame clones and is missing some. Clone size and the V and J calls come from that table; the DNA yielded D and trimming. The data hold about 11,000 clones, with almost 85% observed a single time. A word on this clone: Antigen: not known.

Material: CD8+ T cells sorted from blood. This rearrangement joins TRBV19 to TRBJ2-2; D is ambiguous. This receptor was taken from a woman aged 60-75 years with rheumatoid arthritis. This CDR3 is CASSTGLRRNTGELFF. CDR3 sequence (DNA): TGTGCCAGTAGTACCGGCCTACGGAGAAATACCGGGGAGCTGTTTTTT. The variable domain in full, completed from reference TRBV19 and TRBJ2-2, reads DGGITQSPKYLFRKEGQNVTLSCEQNLNHDAMYWYRQDPGQGLRLIYYSQIVNDFQKGDIAEGYSVSREKKESFPLTVTSAQKNPTAFYLCASSTGLRRNTGELFFGEGSRLTVL.